The TCR beta chain under discussion was sequenced for a study of cytomegalovirus exposure and HLA in healthy donors. For the study at large: Counted in an early data release were 65 million to 100 million unique TCRs from HLA-typed donors.

Germline CDR1 and CDR2: SEHNR and FQNEAQ (reference sequence). V dropped 4 bases and J dropped 5 bases, with 20 bases sitting between them. CDR3 length: 17 residues. With 60 Vbeta and 13 Jbeta primers, the PCR was carried out. Using immunoSEQ multiplex PCR, the repertoire was profiled, and TCRdb retains in-frame clones only, with some absent. The data hold fewer than 250,000 clones, with over 80% observed a single time. About this clone: As yet, its antigen is unknown.

Findings of the study overall: Associated with cytomegalovirus, according to the listing, were around 160 TCR beta chains. HLA alleles were associated with 17,000 or so TCR beta sequences in a later analysis at 0.05 false discovery rate.

Source material: PBMCs. J is TRBJ2-2 and V is TRBV7-9; D perhaps matches TRBD1 (5 bases). This clonotype was sampled from a man aged 25-45 years in good health and CMV-seronegative. CDR3 sequence reads: CASSSPRTSGRTGELFF. The CDR3 region has the DNA TGTGCCAGCAGCTCCCCCCGGACATCTGGACGAACCGGGGAGCTGTTTTTT.